The clone carrying this T cell receptor beta chain was recorded once. This sample was taken from a study of blood T cell repertoires in COVID-19. V was clipped by 2 bases and J by 4 bases, with 8 bases between them. Germline V gene data show CDR1 as SNHLY and CDR2 as FYNNEI. The CDR3 consists of 14 residues. The protocol was immunoSEQ multiplex PCR, while the TCRdb copy is restricted to in-frame clones and leaves out a portion. This sample carries around 100,000 clones, about 89% of them seen once, and the ten largest clones take 2% to 2.5%. V is TRBV2 and J is TRBJ2-2; D possibly corresponds to TRBD2 (6 bases). The receptor comes from a man in his forties or fifties with active COVID-19. Material: peripheral blood. This CDR3 is CASSENGGTGELFF. CDR3 sequence (DNA): TGTGCCAGCAGTGAAAACGGGGGCACCGGGGAGCTGTTTTTT.